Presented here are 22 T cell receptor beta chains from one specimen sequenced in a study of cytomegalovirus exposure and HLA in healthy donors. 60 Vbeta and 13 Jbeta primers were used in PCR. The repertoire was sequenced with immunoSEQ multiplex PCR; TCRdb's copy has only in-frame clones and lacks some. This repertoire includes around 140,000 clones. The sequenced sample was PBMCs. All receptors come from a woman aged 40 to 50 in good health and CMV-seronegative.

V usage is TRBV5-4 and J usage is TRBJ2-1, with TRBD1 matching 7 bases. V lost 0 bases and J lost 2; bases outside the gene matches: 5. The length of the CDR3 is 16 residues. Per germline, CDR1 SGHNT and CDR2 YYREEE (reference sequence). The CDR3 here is CASSLEGTATYNEQFF. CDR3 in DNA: TGTGCCAGCAGCTTGGAGGGGACAGCCACCTACAATGAGCAGTTCTTC.

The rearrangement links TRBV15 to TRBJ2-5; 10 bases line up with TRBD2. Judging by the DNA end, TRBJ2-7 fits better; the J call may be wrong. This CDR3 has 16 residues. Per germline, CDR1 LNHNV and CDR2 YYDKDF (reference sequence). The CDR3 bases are TGTGCCACCCACCCAGCGGGGGGGCCGGGGATCCACGAGCAGTACTTC. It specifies CATHPAGGPGIHEQYF.

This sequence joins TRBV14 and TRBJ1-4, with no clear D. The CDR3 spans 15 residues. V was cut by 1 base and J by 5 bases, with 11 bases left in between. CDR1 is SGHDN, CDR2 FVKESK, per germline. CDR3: CASSQVWAGNEKLFF. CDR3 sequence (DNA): TGTGCCAGCAGCCAAGTCTGGGCTGGGAATGAAAAACTGTTTTTT.

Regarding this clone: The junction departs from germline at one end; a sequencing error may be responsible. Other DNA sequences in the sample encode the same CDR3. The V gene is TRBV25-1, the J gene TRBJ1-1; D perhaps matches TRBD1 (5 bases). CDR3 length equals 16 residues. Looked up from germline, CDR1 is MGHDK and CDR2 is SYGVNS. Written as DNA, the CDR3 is TGTGCCAGCAGTGAAAGTAGTGGGGCGGCGACAACTGAGGCTTTCTTT. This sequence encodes CASSESSGAATTEAFF.

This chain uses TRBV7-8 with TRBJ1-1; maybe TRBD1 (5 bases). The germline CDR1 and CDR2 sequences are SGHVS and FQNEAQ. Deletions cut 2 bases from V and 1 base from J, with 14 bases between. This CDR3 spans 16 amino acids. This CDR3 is CASSLTLIRANTEAFF. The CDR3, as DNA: TGTGCCAGCAGCTTAACACTAATCAGGGCGAACACTGAAGCTTTCTTT. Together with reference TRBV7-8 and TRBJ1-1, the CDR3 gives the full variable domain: GAGVSQSPRYKVAKRGQDVALRCDPISGHVSLFWYQQALGQGPEFLTYFQNEAQLDKSGLPSDRFFAERPEGSVSTLKIQRTQQEDSAVYLCASSLTLIRANTEAFFGQGTRLTVV.

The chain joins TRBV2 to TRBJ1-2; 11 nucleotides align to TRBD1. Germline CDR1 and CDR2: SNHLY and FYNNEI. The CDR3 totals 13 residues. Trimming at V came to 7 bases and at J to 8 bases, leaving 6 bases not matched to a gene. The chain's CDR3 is CASNPDRGLGYTF. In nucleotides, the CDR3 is TGTGCCAGCAATCCGGACAGGGGGCTAGGCTACACCTTC.

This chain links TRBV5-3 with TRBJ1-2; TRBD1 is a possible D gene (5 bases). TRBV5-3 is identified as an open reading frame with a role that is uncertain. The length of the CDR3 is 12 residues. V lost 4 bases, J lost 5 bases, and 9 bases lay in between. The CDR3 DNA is TGTGCCAGAAGCCGGGGGGGGTATGGCTACACCTTC. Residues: CARSRGGYGYTF.

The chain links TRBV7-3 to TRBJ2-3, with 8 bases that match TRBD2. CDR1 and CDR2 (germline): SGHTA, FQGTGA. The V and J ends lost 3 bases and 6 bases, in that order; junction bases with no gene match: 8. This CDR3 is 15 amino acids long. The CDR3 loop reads CASSLLGGDRDTQYF. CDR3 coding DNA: TGTGCCAGCAGCTTGCTCGGGGGGGATAGGGATACGCAGTATTTT.

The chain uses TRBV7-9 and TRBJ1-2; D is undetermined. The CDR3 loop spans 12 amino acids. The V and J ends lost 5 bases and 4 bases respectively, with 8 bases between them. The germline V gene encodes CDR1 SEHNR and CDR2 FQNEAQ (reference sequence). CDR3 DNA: TGTGCCAGCAGCATCAGATCCTATGGCTACACCTTC. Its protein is CASSIRSYGYTF.

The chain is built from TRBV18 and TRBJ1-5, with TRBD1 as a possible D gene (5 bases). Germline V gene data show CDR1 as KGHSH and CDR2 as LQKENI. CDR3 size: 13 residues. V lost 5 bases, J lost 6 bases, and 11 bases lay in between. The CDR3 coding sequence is TGTGCCAGCTCATCTGAACAGGTTCAGCCCCAGCATTTT. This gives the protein CASSSEQVQPQHF.

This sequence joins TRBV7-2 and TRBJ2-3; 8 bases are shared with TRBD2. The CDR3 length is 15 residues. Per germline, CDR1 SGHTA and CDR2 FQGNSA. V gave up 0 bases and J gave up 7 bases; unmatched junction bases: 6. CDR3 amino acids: CASSLASAGANTQYF. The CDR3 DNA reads TGTGCCAGCAGCTTAGCTTCAGCGGGGGCTAATACGCAGTATTTT.

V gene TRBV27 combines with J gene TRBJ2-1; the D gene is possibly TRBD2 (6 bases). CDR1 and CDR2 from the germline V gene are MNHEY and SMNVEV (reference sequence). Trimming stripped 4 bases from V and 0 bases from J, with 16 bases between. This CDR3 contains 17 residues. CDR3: CASSSPWRESSYNEQFF. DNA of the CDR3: TGTGCCAGCAGTTCCCCTTGGAGGGAGAGCTCCTACAATGAGCAGTTCTTC.

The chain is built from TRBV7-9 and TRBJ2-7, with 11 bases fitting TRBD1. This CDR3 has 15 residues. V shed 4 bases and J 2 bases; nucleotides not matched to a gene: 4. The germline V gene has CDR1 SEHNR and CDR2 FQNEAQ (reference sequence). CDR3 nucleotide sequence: TGTGCCAGCAGCTCCCCGGGACAGGGGGCCTACGAGCAGTACTTC. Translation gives CASSSPGQGAYEQYF.

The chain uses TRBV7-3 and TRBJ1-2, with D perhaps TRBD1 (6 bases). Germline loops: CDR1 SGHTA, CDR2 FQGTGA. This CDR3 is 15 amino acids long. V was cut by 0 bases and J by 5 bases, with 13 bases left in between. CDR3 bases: TGTGCCAGCAGCTTAACGCCTTGGGACATGTATGGCTACACCTTC. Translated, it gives CASSLTPWDMYGYTF.

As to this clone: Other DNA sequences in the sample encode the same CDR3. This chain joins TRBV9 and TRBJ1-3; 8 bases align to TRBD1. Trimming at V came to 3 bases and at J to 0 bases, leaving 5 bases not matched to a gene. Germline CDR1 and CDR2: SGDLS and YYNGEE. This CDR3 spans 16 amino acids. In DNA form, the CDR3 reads TGTGCCAGCAGCGGGGGACAGGCTTTCTCTGGAAACACCATATATTTT. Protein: CASSGGQAFSGNTIYF.

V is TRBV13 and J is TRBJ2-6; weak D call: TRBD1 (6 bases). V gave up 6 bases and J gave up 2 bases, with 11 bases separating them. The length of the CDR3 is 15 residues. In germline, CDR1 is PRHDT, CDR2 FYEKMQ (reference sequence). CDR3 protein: CASSLQGAGANVLTF. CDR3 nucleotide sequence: TGTGCCAGCAGTTTACAGGGTGCTGGGGCCAACGTCCTGACTTTC.

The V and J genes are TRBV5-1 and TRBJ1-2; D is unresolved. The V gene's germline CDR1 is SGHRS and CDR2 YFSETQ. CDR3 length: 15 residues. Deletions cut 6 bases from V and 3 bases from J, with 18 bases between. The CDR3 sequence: CASKEEGFGDYGYTF. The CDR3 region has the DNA TGCGCCAGCAAGGAGGAGGGTTTCGGGGACTATGGCTACACCTTC.

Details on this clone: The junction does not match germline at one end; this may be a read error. CDR3 sequence reads: CASSEAGPNTEALF. The CDR3 nucleotides are TGTGCCAGCAGTGAAGCGGGGCCTAACACTGAAGCTCTCTTT. The chain couples TRBV6-1 to TRBJ1-1, with TRBD1 as a possible D gene (5 bases). Germline V gene data show CDR1 as MNHNS and CDR2 as SASEGT. This CDR3 spans 14 amino acids.

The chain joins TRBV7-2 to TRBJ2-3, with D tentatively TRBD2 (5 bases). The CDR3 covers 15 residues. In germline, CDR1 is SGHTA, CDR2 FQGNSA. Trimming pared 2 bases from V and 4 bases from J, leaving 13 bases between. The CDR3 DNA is TGTGCCAGCAGCTTATCGAGGTCGGGGTCAGATACGCAGTATTTT. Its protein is CASSLSRSGSDTQYF.

The CDR3 here is CASSVQDSANSGNTIYF. The CDR3 DNA reads TGTGCCAGCAGCGTACAGGACAGCGCTAACTCTGGAAACACCATATATTTT. This sequence joins TRBV9 and TRBJ1-3, with a weak D call TRBD1 (6 bases). The CDR3 runs to 17 residues. CDR1 is SGDLS and CDR2 is YYNGEE in the germline V gene. V was pared by 1 base and J by 0 bases, with 14 bases between.

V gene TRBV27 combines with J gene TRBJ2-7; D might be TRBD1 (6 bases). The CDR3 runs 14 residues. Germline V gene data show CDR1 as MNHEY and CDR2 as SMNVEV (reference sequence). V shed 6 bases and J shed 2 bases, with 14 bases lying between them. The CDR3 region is CASSRTVAPYEQYV. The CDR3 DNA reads TGTGCCAGCAGCCGGACAGTGGCCCCCTACGAGCAGTACGTC.

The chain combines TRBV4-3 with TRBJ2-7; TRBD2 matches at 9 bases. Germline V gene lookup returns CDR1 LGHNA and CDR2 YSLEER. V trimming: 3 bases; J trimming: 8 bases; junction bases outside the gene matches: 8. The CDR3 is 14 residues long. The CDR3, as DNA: TGCGCCAGCAGCCATTTAGCGGGGGCAATCAAGCAGTACGTC. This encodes CASSHLAGAIKQYV.